This T cell receptor beta chain emerged from a study of cytomegalovirus exposure and HLA in healthy donors. Turning to the study itself: T cells numbering 150 million to 200 million yielded approximately 100 million unique TCR beta sequences in an earlier analysis. Study results and caveats: When presence/absence was analysed, sequencing depth was taken to be roughly uniform across donors. The authors enumerated over 150 TCR beta chains as linked to cytomegalovirus. A later analysis linked a missense DCLRE1C variant to TCR beta V- and J-gene trimming.

In regard to this clone: What it binds is unknown.

The CDR3 totals 18 residues. Per germline, CDR1 LNHDA and CDR2 SQIVND (reference sequence). The V segment lost 5 bases and the J segment 7 bases; nucleotides outside the gene matches: 13. PCR used 60 Vbeta primers and 13 Jbeta primers. TCRdb's copy holds only in-frame clones and misses some; the assay was immunoSEQ multiplex PCR. The sample comprises roughly 190,000 clones, about 80% of which are singletons, and approximately 2.2% rests with the top ten. The chain employs TRBV19 and TRBJ1-6; 11 nucleotides match TRBD1. The sequence came from a woman aged 30 to 39 in good health and CMV-seropositive. The sequenced sample consisted of PBMCs. CDR3 bases: TGTGCCAGTAGTTTCTCTGGGACAGGGGGAATCCTCAATTCACCCCTCCACTTT. It specifies CASSFSGTGGILNSPLHF.